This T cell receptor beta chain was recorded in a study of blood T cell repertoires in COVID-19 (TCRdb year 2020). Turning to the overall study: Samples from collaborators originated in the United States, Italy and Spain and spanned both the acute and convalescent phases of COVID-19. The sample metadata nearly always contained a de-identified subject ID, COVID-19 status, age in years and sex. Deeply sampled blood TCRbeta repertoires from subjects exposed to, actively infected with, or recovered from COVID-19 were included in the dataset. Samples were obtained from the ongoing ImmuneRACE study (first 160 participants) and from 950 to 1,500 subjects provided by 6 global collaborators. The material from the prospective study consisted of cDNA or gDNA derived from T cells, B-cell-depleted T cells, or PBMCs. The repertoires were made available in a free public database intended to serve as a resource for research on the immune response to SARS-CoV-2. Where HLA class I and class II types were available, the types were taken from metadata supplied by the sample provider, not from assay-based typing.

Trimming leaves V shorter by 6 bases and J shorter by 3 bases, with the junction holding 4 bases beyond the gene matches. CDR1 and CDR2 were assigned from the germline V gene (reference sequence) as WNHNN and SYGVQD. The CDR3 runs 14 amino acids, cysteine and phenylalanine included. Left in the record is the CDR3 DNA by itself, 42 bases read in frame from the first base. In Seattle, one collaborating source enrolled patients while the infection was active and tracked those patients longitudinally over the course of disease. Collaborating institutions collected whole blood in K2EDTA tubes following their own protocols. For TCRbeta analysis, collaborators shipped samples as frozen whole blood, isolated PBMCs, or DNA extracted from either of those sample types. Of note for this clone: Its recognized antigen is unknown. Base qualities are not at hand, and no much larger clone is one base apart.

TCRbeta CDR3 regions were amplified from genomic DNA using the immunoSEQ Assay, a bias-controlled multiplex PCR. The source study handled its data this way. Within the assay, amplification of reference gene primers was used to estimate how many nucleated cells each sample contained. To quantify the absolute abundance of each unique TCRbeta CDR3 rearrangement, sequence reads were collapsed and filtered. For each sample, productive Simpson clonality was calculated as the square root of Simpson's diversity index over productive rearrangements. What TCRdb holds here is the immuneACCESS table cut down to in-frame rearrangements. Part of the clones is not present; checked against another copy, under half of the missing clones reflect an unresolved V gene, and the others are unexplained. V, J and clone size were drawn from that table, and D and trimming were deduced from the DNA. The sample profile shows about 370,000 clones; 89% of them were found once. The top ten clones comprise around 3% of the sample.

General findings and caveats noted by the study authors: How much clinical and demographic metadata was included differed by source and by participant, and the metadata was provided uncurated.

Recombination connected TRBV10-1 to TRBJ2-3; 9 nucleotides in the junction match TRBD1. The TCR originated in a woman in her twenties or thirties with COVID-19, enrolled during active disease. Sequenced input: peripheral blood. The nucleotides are TGCGCCAGCAGCCGGGACAGGGTGACAGATACGCAGTATTTT. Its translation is CASSRDRVTDTQYF.